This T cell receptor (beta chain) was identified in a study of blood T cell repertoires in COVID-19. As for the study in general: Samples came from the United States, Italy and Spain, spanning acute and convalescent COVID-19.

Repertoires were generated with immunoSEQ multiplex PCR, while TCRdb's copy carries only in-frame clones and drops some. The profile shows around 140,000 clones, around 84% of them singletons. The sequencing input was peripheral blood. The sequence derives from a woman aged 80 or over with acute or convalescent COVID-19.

The CDR3 DNA is TGTGCCAGCACCTTCACAGGGAACACTGAAGCTTTCTTT. As protein: CASTFTGNTEAFF. The chain employs TRBV12-3 or TRBV12-4 and TRBJ1-1; a weak D match, TRBD1 (5 bases). The V and J ends lost 7 bases and 1 base respectively, with 10 bases between them. CDR3 length: 13 residues.